The T cell receptor (beta chain) described here comes from a study of control samples from healthy donors and cancer patients. In germline, CDR1 is SGHKS, CDR2 YYEKEE (reference sequence). After removal of 4 bases from V and 8 bases from J, the junction contained 12 bases not matched to a gene. The CDR3 length is 16 residues. The assay was immunoSEQ multiplex PCR, and TCRdb's table has in-frame clones only and misses some. The sample includes around 250,000 clones, over 70% seen only once; the top ten take roughly 13%. The rearrangement links TRBV5-5 to TRBJ2-1, with 10 bases lining up with TRBD2. Sequences were obtained from PBMCs. This receptor was obtained from a woman aged 60-70 years with lung cancer. The CDR3 reads CASSLGRAGGFYEQFF. For the CDR3, the DNA is TGTGCCAGCAGCCTCGGGAGAGCGGGAGGGTTCTATGAGCAGTTCTTC.